Included here is one T cell receptor beta chain sequence, with context. This clonotype was observed a handful of times. The clone's antigen remains unknown. Base-call qualities are not available, and no considerably larger clone is one nucleotide away. These data come from a study of T cells in Graves' hyperthyroidism and ophthalmopathy (dated by TCRdb to between 2018 and 2021). Regarding the complete study: Peripheral blood samples were taken at initial diagnosis, before any treatment was given. The study also compared thyroid tissue and blood T-cell repertoires from several Graves' hyperthyroidism patients. The paper describes TCR Vbeta CDR3 sequencing of 135 peripheral blood samples, made up of some 40 ophthalmopathy patients, some 76 hyperthyroidism patients and approximately 17 progressor patients. An independent validation cohort of 18 to 20 hyperthyroidism patients and approximately 17 patients who later progressed to ophthalmopathy tested prospective prediction of ophthalmopathy. To identify distinguishing TCR V-J signatures, a discovery cohort of about 95 patients was used, comprising fewer than 45 with Graves' ophthalmopathy and some 57 with stable Graves' hyperthyroidism. Following sampling, methimazole starting at 30 mg daily was given to hyperthyroidism patients, and high-dose intravenous methylprednisolone was given to ophthalmopathy patients. The 100 discovery patients were divided at random into training and test sets in a 7:3 ratio.

Summary of the overall study and its limitations: Sample size was not statistically predetermined, and investigators were not blinded to group allocation. Most expanded thyroid clonotypes (frequency above 0.001) were also detected in blood, suggesting blood repertoires may reflect thyroid immune responses. A 13 V-J signature model separated ophthalmopathy from stable hyperthyroidism, with approximately 86% sensitivity and roughly 82% specificity in cross-validation and 80%/75% in testing. In validation, the model predicted progression to ophthalmopathy with roughly 70% sensitivity and about 73% specificity, a median of roughly seven months before onset.

Trimming takes 6 bases from V and 5 bases from J, and the germline ends sit 11 bases apart. The CDR3 covers 14 residues, taking in both the cysteine and the phenylalanine. The DNA shown is the 42-base CDR3, in frame from base 1. Stable Graves' hyperthyroidism was defined as no progression to ophthalmopathy during 18 months of follow-up. Hyperthyroidism patients were aged 18 to 65 years and newly diagnosed, with disease duration of less than 2 months. Exclusion was applied to patients with uncontrolled infections, other autoimmune diseases, pregnancy or lactation. Clinical symptoms, serum thyroxine and TRAb, thyroid ultrasound, and orbital computed tomography formed the basis for the diagnoses. PBMCs were separated from under 11 ml of fresh peripheral blood using Ficoll-Paque density gradient centrifugation. Total RNA was extracted with Trizol reagent, and quality was checked on an Agilent 2100 Bioanalyzer.

Amplification of TCR beta CDR3 regions was carried out from RNA transcripts. The TCR CDR3 was subjected to a first round of RT-PCR using the HTBI primer set and the Qiagen OneStep RT-PCR kit. Libraries were constructed in a second round of multiplex PCR, after which size selection and purification were performed. Sequencing of the libraries was done on an Illumina HiSeq2000 using paired-end 100 bp reads. In the source study's methods: SOAPnuke was used to process the raw data, with reads discarded if the reads contained adapters or uncalled bases, had a mean Phred below 15, or lacked an exact constant-primer or identifier match. COPE v1.2.5 was used to merge the high-quality paired reads, and each unique nucleotide sequence was defined as a clonotype. Clonotypes were aligned to IMGT TRBV, TRBD and TRBJ reference segments using MiTCR v1.1. The analysis was restricted to V-J combinations with a frequency above 0.0001, which together covered roughly 99% of the repertoires. A TCS score was defined as the ratio between F50 (clonal expansion) and ExV (chaos), using BLOSUM62-based TCRdist between CDR3 peptides within each V-J. Welch's t-statistics and random forest reduced 500 to 550 V-J features to about 12, which were used in a naive Bayes classifier (R e1071). In-frame beta chains were kept once TCRdb had trimmed the public reads at Q25 with fastp and called clones with MiXCR. Records with the same CDR3 protein are collapsed into one entry carrying the most frequent genes and DNA. These V and J calls derive from TCRdb rather than the authors' analysis. A total of 600,000 to 750,000 distinct CDR3 sequences appear in this sample, roughly 17% of them only once. The biggest ten clones account for around 15% of the sample.

This receptor was identified in a man in his fifties with Graves' hyperthyroidism. Sequencing used blood. The rearrangement joined TRBV12-3 or TRBV12-4 to TRBJ1-6, and TRBD1 may be the D gene, going by 5 matching bases. The CDR3 region: CASRYDRNNSPLHF. DNA sequence: TGTGCCAGCAGATACGACAGAAATAATTCACCCCTCCACTTT.